The next 30 T cell receptor beta chains were all read from a single sample in a study of T cell responses to AZD1222 COVID-19 vaccine. Data came from immunoSEQ multiplex PCR; TCRdb stores just in-frame clones and leaves some out. This table holds about 160,000 clones, over 75% found once. The sequencing here drew on peripheral blood, taken 28 days after the second AZD1222 dose. Receptors were obtained from an adult who received the AZD1222 COVID-19 vaccine.

The chain joins TRBV25-1 to TRBJ1-2; 7 nucleotides line up with TRBD1. V lost 8 bases to trimming and J lost 0 bases; unmatched junction nucleotides: 12. This CDR3 has 16 amino acids. Germline lookup yields CDR1 MGHDK and CDR2 SYGVNS. In nucleotides, the CDR3 is TGTGCCAGCCGAAAGGGGGCAGGGACAGCTAACTATGGCTACACCTTC. This codes for CASRKGAGTANYGYTF.

The chain employs TRBV14 and TRBJ1-2, with a possible D match to TRBD1 (5 bases). This CDR3 is built from 15 residues. Germline V gene lookup returns CDR1 SGHDN and CDR2 FVKESK. The V end lost 1 base, the J end lost 8 bases, and 17 bases lay between the germline ends. CDR3 protein: CASSQGGAAEYGYTF. The CDR3 region has the DNA TGTGCCAGCAGCCAAGGAGGGGCCGCCGAATACGGCTACACCTTC.

In its sample, this clone was seen a few times. This chain links TRBV19 with TRBJ2-1; TRBD2 matches 8 bases. The length of the CDR3 is 15 residues. Unmatched junction bases numbered 9, after V lost 5 bases and J lost 6 bases. Germline values: CDR1 LNHDA, CDR2 SQIVND (reference sequence). The CDR3 region is CASSETGTRSNEQFF. The DNA for the CDR3 is TGTGCCAGTAGTGAAACCGGGACTAGGTCCAATGAGCAGTTCTTC.

The chain links TRBV7-8 to TRBJ2-3; D possibly uses TRBD1 or TRBD2 (8 bases each). Trimming cost V 1 base and J 4 bases, with 15 bases left between them. Germline V gene data show CDR1 as SGHVS and CDR2 as FQNEAQ. The CDR3 length is 16 residues. DNA of the CDR3: TGTGCCAGCAGCTTAGTTATAGCGGGACAGGCAGATACGCAGTATTTT. Translating gives CASSLVIAGQADTQYF.

With regard to this clone: Other DNA sequences within the sample encode an identical CDR3. The chain employs TRBV18 and TRBJ1-2; 7 bases map to TRBD1. Germline assignment: CDR1 KGHSH and CDR2 LQKENI. The CDR3 totals 13 residues. V lost 2 bases and J lost 5; bases outside the gene matches: 2. The CDR3 loop reads CASSPGTDYGYTF. DNA of the CDR3: TGTGCCAGCTCACCAGGGACAGATTATGGCTACACCTTC.

The V gene is TRBV7-9, the J gene TRBJ1-1, with D maybe TRBD1 (5 bases). This CDR3 is 13 amino acids long. Germline-derived CDR1 and CDR2 are SEHNR and FQNEAQ (reference sequence). V lost 7 bases, J lost 5 bases, and 14 bases lay in between. CDR3 DNA sequence: TGTGCCAGCATCAAGGCCGGGGGGACTGAAGCTTTCTTT. It codes for CASIKAGGTEAFF.

The rearrangement links TRBV4-2 to TRBJ2-7; D ambiguous. Deletions cut 1 base from V and 2 bases from J, with 12 bases between. Germline-derived CDR1 and CDR2 are LGHNA and YNFKEQ. This CDR3 region has 15 residues. CDR3: CASSQVARDAYEQYF. CDR3 coding DNA: TGTGCCAGCAGCCAAGTGGCTCGCGATGCCTACGAGCAGTACTTC.

The gene calls are TRBV30 and TRBJ1-1; D uncertain. V gave up 1 base and J gave up 1 base, with 7 bases separating them. Germline V gives CDR1 GTSNPN, CDR2 SVGIG (reference sequence). This CDR3 region has 13 residues. The CDR3 is CAWSGQENTEAFF. CDR3 coding DNA: TGTGCCTGGAGTGGCCAGGAGAACACTGAAGCTTTCTTT.

The CDR3: CAWSVKVVQGGTEAFF. CDR3 nucleotide sequence: TGTGCCTGGAGTGTTAAGGTGGTACAGGGAGGCACTGAAGCTTTCTTT. V and J are TRBV30 and TRBJ1-1; D perhaps matches TRBD1 (6 bases). Per germline, CDR1 GTSNPN and CDR2 SVGIG (reference sequence). V was cut by 0 bases and J by 4 bases, with 18 bases left in between. CDR3 length equals 16 residues.

The CDR3 bases are TGTGCCAGCTCGGGAGGGGTGAACACTGAAGCTTTCTTT. It specifies CASSGGVNTEAFF. The chain is built from TRBV18 and TRBJ1-1; TRBD1 might be the D (5 bases). The V end was cut by 6 bases, the J end by 0 bases, with 8 bases between. In germline, CDR1 is KGHSH, CDR2 LQKENI. CDR3 length equals 13 residues.

This clone was found a few times. The chain's CDR3 is CASSLAGIKRASTDTQYF. The DNA of the CDR3 is TGTGCCAGCAGCTTAGCGGGTATTAAGAGAGCGTCAACAGATACGCAGTATTTT. This sequence joins TRBV7-9 and TRBJ2-3; D gene ambiguous. CDR3 length: 18 amino acids. The germline CDR1 and CDR2 sequences are SEHNR and FQNEAQ (reference sequence). V shed 0 bases and J shed 3 bases, with 19 bases lying between them.

This clone has only one observation. At one boundary the junction diverges from the germline segment, which might be a read error. V is TRBV29-1 and J is TRBJ1-2; perhaps TRBD1 as D (5 bases). The CDR3 totals 11 residues. CDR1 and CDR2 (germline): SQVTM, ANQGSEA. Written as DNA, the CDR3 is TGCAGCGTCGACAGAAACTACGGCTACACCTTC. The encoded protein is CSVDRNYGYTF.

This chain links TRBV3-1 (or the pseudogene TRBV3-2) with TRBJ1-1; D is unresolved. The V end lost 4 bases, the J end lost 8 bases, and 11 bases lay between the germline ends. Germline lookup yields CDR1 LGHDT and CDR2 YNNKEL (reference sequence). CDR3 length: 12 residues. This CDR3 reads CASSRGPHEAFF. The CDR3 coding sequence is TGTGCCAGCAGCCGAGGACCGCACGAAGCTTTCTTT.

The chain uses TRBV6-5 and TRBJ1-1; D might be TRBD1 (5 bases). CDR3 length equals 15 residues. V was cut by 0 bases and J by 6 bases, with 14 bases left in between. Germline loops: CDR1 MNHEY, CDR2 SVGAGI. CDR3 nucleotide sequence: TGTGCCAGCAGTTACTCCCCGGGGCAGGGCGCTGAAGCTTTCTTT. Translating gives CASSYSPGQGAEAFF.

The gene calls are TRBV4-1 and TRBJ2-3, with TRBD2 as a possible D gene (5 bases). CDR3 length equals 16 residues. Germline CDR1 MGHRA, CDR2 YSYEKL. The V and J ends lost 2 bases and 0 bases respectively, with 12 bases between them. Here the CDR3 DNA reads TGCGCCAGCAGCCAACGGGGTGGCGGGAGCACAGATACGCAGTATTTT. Translation: CASSQRGGGSTDTQYF.

The chain combines TRBV19 with TRBJ2-3, with D tentatively TRBD2 (6 bases). Germline CDR1 reads LNHDA; CDR2 reads SQIVND (reference sequence). CDR3 length: 16 amino acids. Trimming took off 6 bases at V and 1 base at J, with 17 bases between the two ends. The CDR3 DNA sequence: TGTGCCAGTAGACCCCCGGGGCGGGGAGGCACAGATACGCAGTATTTT. Translated: CASRPPGRGGTDTQYF.

V and J are TRBV11-2 and TRBJ2-7; 7 nucleotides agree with TRBD1. Germline CDR1 SGHAT, CDR2 FQNNGV. V shed 1 base and J 7 bases; nucleotides not matched to a gene: 1. CDR3 length: 12 residues. CDR3 DNA sequence: TGTGCCAGCAGCTTAGGGGACAGTGAGCAGTACTTC. Translation: CASSLGDSEQYF. The whole variable domain, remainder taken from reference TRBV11-2 and TRBJ2-7, is EAGVAQSPRYKIIEKRQSVAFWCNPISGHATLYWYQQILGQGPKLLIQFQNNGVVDDSQLPKDRFSAERLKGVDSTLKIQPAKLEDSAVYLCASSLGDSEQYFGPGTRLTVT.

This chain connects TRBV2 to TRBJ2-7; D is uncertain. Between the trimmed V and J ends, which lost 6 bases and 5 bases, there was a span of 17 bases. Germline V gene sequence: CDR1 SNHLY, CDR2 FYNNEI. This CDR3 has 14 amino acids. The CDR3 DNA reads as TGTGCCAGCAGCTACACTGAGGTTAGCCACGAGCAGTACTTC. This encodes CASSYTEVSHEQYF.

This chain connects TRBV5-4 to TRBJ2-7, with 12 bases that match TRBD2. The CDR3 covers 17 residues. V lost 0 bases to trimming and J lost 1 base; unmatched junction nucleotides: 5. CDR1 SGHNT and CDR2 YYREEE come from the germline V gene (reference sequence). CDR3 coding DNA: TGTGCCAGCAGCTTGGAACTAGCGGGAGGCGGGTCCTACGAGCAGTACTTC. Translation: CASSLELAGGGSYEQYF.

J is TRBJ2-1 and V is TRBV5-4; 11 nucleotides agree with TRBD2. The CDR3 runs 16 residues. The germline gives CDR1 SGHNT, CDR2 YYREEE (reference sequence). The junction had 5 bases not matched to a gene; V was cut back by 4 bases and J by 2 bases. The CDR3 nucleotides are TGTGCCAGCAGCCGTGGGACTAGCGGAACCTACAATGAGCAGTTCTTC. It is translated as CASSRGTSGTYNEQFF.

This sequence joins TRBV11-2 and TRBJ2-1, with 13 bases matching TRBD2. Per the germline V gene, CDR1 is SGHAT and CDR2 is FQNNGV. This CDR3 contains 16 residues. Trimming took 0 bases from V and 9 from J; bases not matched to a gene: 5. The CDR3 region has the DNA TGTGCCAGCAGCTTAGACTTACTAGCGGGAGGGGTTGAGCAGTTCTTC. Translation: CASSLDLLAGGVEQFF.

The CDR3 bases are TGTGCCAGCAGAGGACTAGAGACCCAGTACTTC. Protein sequence: CASRGLETQYF. The V gene is TRBV6-6, the J gene TRBJ2-5; D perhaps matches TRBD2 (5 bases). This CDR3 is built from 11 residues. Trimming took off 6 bases at V and 4 bases at J, with 6 bases between the two ends. Germline V CDR1 and CDR2: MNHNY, SVGAGI (reference sequence).

The CDR3 loop reads CASIPSGGNYGYTF. The CDR3 DNA sequence: TGTGCCAGCATTCCAAGTGGGGGGAACTATGGCTACACCTTC. This chain uses TRBV6-6 with TRBJ1-2; D is possibly TRBD1 (5 bases). Trimming cost V 7 bases and J 2 bases, with 14 bases left between them. Per germline, CDR1 MNHNY and CDR2 SVGAGI (reference sequence). This CDR3 comprises 14 residues.

This chain uses TRBV7-2 with TRBJ1-2; D not resolved. V was clipped by 0 bases and J by 7 bases, with 12 bases between them. This CDR3 region has 14 residues. Germline CDR1 reads SGHTA; CDR2 reads FQGNSA. Here the CDR3 reads CASSLAGFNSGYTF. The CDR3, as DNA: TGTGCCAGCAGCTTAGCTGGGTTTAATTCTGGCTACACCTTC.

This chain links TRBV24-1 with TRBJ1-1; unclear D gene. Germline CDR1 reads KGHDR; CDR2 reads SFDVKD. The CDR3 loop spans 13 amino acids. V was shortened by 2 bases and J by 3 bases, with 6 bases between the two germline ends. The CDR3 bases are TGTGCCACCAGTGATTCGAAGTACACTGAAGCTTTCTTT. This codes for CATSDSKYTEAFF.

The chain recombines TRBV19 with TRBJ1-1; D may be TRBD1 (6 bases). Between the trimmed V and J ends, which lost 4 bases and 1 base, there was a span of 13 bases. The germline gives CDR1 LNHDA, CDR2 SQIVND (reference sequence). The CDR3 sequence is 15 residues long. The CDR3 sequence is CASSTYRDANTEAFF. The CDR3 DNA follows: TGTGCCAGTAGTACCTACAGGGACGCGAACACTGAAGCTTTCTTT.

The chain combines TRBV21-1 with TRBJ1-4; the D call in the table, TRBD1, was not verified against the DNA. TRBV21-1 is a pseudogene segment. The CDR3 runs to 19 residues. The CDR3 protein is CASSKGKGGEKGLGEKLFF. The CDR3, as DNA: TGTGCCAGCAGCAAGGGTAAAGGGGGCGAGAAGGGGTTAGGGGAAAAACTGTTTTTT.

This chain connects TRBV27 to TRBJ2-2; 11 bases agree with TRBD2. The CDR3 has 17 amino acids. J lost 0 bases, V lost 2 bases, and 2 bases had no gene match. Looked up from germline, CDR1 is MNHEY and CDR2 is SMNVEV (reference sequence). CDR3 protein: CASSLELAGANTGELFF. In DNA, the CDR3 is TGTGCCAGCAGTTTAGAACTAGCGGGGGCGAACACCGGGGAGCTGTTTTTT.

The chain combines TRBV18 with TRBJ2-7; 7 nucleotides match TRBD2. J lost 4 bases, V lost 1 base, and 7 bases had no gene match. This CDR3 has 15 amino acids. Germline V gene data show CDR1 as KGHSH and CDR2 as LQKENI. The CDR3: CASSPREGKGYEQYF. The CDR3 DNA sequence: TGTGCCAGCTCACCACGGGAGGGGAAGGGGTACGAGCAGTACTTC. Full variable domain (rest looked up from reference TRBV18 and TRBJ2-7): NAGVMQNPRHLVRRRGQEARLRCSPMKGHSHVYWYRQLPEEGLKFMVYLQKENIIDESGMPKERFSAEFPKEGPSILRIQQVVRGDSAAYFCASSPREGKGYEQYFGPGTRLTVT.

This rearrangement joins TRBV18 to TRBJ1-4, with D possibly TRBD1 on 5 matching bases. The V gene's germline CDR1 is KGHSH and CDR2 LQKENI. V shed 4 bases and J shed 0 bases, with 12 bases lying between them. The CDR3 has 16 amino acids. The CDR3 is CASSHSRQSTNEKLFF. The CDR3 bases are TGTGCCAGCTCACATTCAAGACAGTCAACTAATGAAAAACTGTTTTTT.